The next 18 T cell receptor beta chains were all read from a single sample in a study of T cell responses to AZD1222 COVID-19 vaccine. The data were produced by immunoSEQ multiplex PCR, yet TCRdb's version contains in-frame clones alone and is incomplete. The sample has about 100,000 clones; about 83% are singletons. Material: peripheral blood, obtained on day 0 of AZD1222 vaccination. The receptors shown here come from an adult in good health.

The J gene is TRBJ2-3, the V gene TRBV6-4, with D perhaps TRBD1 (6 bases). The length of the CDR3 is 13 residues. Trimming took 5 bases from V and 5 from J, leaving 11 bases between them. Germline CDR1 reads MRHNA; CDR2 reads SNTAGT. CDR3 residues: CASSFSQGDTQYF. The CDR3 nucleotides read TGTGCCAGCAGTTTCTCACAGGGAGATACGCAGTATTTT.

The gene calls are TRBV6-4 and TRBJ1-5; the D is unclear. Germline values: CDR1 MRHNA, CDR2 SNTAGT. The ends were cut back, 5 bases at V and 3 bases at J, with 8 bases in the middle. The CDR3 totals 13 residues. This CDR3 is CASSRGLNQPQHF. The DNA for the CDR3 is TGTGCCAGCAGTCGGGGTCTCAATCAGCCCCAGCATTTT.

This sequence joins TRBV9 and TRBJ1-1, with 9 bases that match TRBD1. After removal of 3 bases from V and 5 bases from J, the junction contained 5 bases not matched to a gene. From germline, CDR1 is SGDLS and CDR2 YYNGEE. This CDR3 has 14 residues. The CDR3 sequence: CASSARDRETEAFF. DNA for the CDR3: TGTGCCAGCAGCGCCCGGGACAGGGAGACTGAAGCTTTCTTT.

The CDR3 here is CASSLPAGGTDTQYF. For the CDR3, the DNA is TGTGCCAGCAGCTTACCAGCGGGGGGCACAGATACGCAGTATTTT. V usage is TRBV7-2 and J usage is TRBJ2-3, with 8 positions matching TRBD2. Germline CDR1 and CDR2: SGHTA and FQGNSA. V shed 2 bases, J shed 1 base, and the junction held 2 bases outside the gene matches. The CDR3 spans 15 residues.

This clone came up once. The J gene is TRBJ2-3, the V gene TRBV27; no clear D. CDR3 length: 15 amino acids. Trimming took 3 bases from V and 0 from J, leaving 10 bases between them. From germline, CDR1 is MNHEY and CDR2 SMNVEV (reference sequence). This chain's CDR3 is CASSFQISSTDTQYF. CDR3 bases: TGTGCCAGCAGTTTTCAGATATCTAGCACAGATACGCAGTATTTT.

In its sample, this clone was seen a few times. The rearrangement joins TRBV7-2 to TRBJ2-7; D gene unclear. The CDR3 has 14 residues. Trimming took 2 bases from V and 0 from J, leaving 8 bases between them. Germline V gene data show CDR1 as SGHTA and CDR2 as FQGNSA. CDR3 amino acids: CASSLIEISYEQYF. The CDR3, as DNA: TGTGCCAGCAGCTTAATAGAGATCTCCTACGAGCAGTACTTC.

This chain connects TRBV3-1 (or the pseudogene TRBV3-2) to TRBJ2-1; D might be TRBD1 (6 bases). Germline CDR1 is LGHDT and CDR2 is YNNKEL (reference sequence). V lost 4 bases and J 5 bases, leaving 15 bases between the germline ends. CDR3 size: 15 residues. The CDR3 sequence: CASSPGTFTHNEQFF. As DNA, the CDR3 is TGTGCCAGCAGCCCTGGGACATTTACACACAATGAGCAGTTCTTC.

The chain combines TRBV7-8 with TRBJ1-5; 7 bases fit TRBD1. Trimming cost V 4 bases and J 4 bases; bases outside gene matches: 4. The CDR3 contains 14 residues. Germline values: CDR1 SGHVS, CDR2 FQNEAQ. CDR3 nucleotide sequence: TGTGCCAGCAGCTCATACAGGGGAAATCAGCCCCAGCATTTT. Protein product: CASSSYRGNQPQHF.

The rearrangement uses TRBV4-2 and TRBJ2-3; 7 positions match TRBD2. The CDR3 covers 17 residues. CDR1 LGHNA and CDR2 YNFKEQ come from the germline V gene. Losses at the gene ends were 3 bases for V and 1 base for J; bases not matched to a gene: 10. The chain's CDR3 is CASSHNGGGSGTDTQYF. The DNA of the CDR3 is TGTGCCAGCAGCCACAATGGCGGGGGAAGCGGCACAGATACGCAGTATTTT.

The genes are TRBV7-8 and TRBJ1-1, with 7 bases that match TRBD1. The junction had 8 bases not matched to a gene; V was cut back by 2 bases and J by 5 bases. This CDR3 is built from 15 residues. Germline CDR1 is SGHVS and CDR2 is FQNEAQ. CDR3 DNA: TGTGCCAGCAGCTTAACAGCAGGGGGTCTTACTGAAGCTTTCTTT. Residues: CASSLTAGGLTEAFF.

The chain links TRBV7-2 to TRBJ1-1; 7 positions match TRBD1. J gave up 4 bases and V 5 bases, and 10 bases lay outside the gene matches. There are 15 residues in the CDR3. Germline V CDR1 and CDR2: SGHTA, FQGNSA. The CDR3 protein is CASSPSTGWATEAFF. The CDR3 coding sequence is TGTGCCAGCAGCCCTTCGACAGGGTGGGCCACTGAAGCTTTCTTT.

In regard to this clone: Its ends do not fully match the called genes, so a read error is possible. V usage is TRBV6-5 and J usage is TRBJ1-2, with 8 nucleotides matching TRBD1. The germline gives CDR1 MNHEY, CDR2 SVGAGI. There are 13 residues in the CDR3. The CDR3 DNA reads TGTGCCAGCAGTGACTCGAGGACAGGGTCATTCACCTTC. Translation gives CASSDSRTGSFTF.

The J gene is TRBJ2-1, the V gene TRBV2; 7 nucleotides line up with TRBD2. With V trimmed by 8 bases and J by 3 bases, 1 base remained unmatched. The CDR3 totals 12 residues. Germline V gives CDR1 SNHLY, CDR2 FYNNEI. CDR3 residues: CASGRDYNEQFF. CDR3 bases: TGTGCCAGCGGGAGGGACTACAATGAGCAGTTCTTC.

This clone has only one observation. The V gene is TRBV19, the J gene TRBJ2-2; a weak D match, TRBD2 (6 bases). This CDR3 comprises 14 residues. Trimming shortened V by 6 bases and J by 0 bases, and 8 bases separated the two germline ends. The germline V gene has CDR1 LNHDA and CDR2 SQIVND (reference sequence). CDR3 DNA: TGTGCCAGTAGATGGGGGGCGAACACCGGGGAGCTGTTTTTT. The encoded protein is CASRWGANTGELFF.

V is TRBV5-1 and J is TRBJ2-3; 7 bases align to TRBD1. This CDR3 is built from 14 residues. Losses at the gene ends were 3 bases for V and 1 base for J; bases not matched to a gene: 2. Germline lookup yields CDR1 SGHRS and CDR2 YFSETQ. The CDR3 loop reads CASSSTGGTDTQYF. Written as DNA, the CDR3 is TGCGCCAGCAGCTCCACAGGGGGCACAGATACGCAGTATTTT. The full variable domain, in which reference TRBV5-1 and TRBJ2-3 provide the parts outside the CDR3, is KAGVTQTPRYLIKTRGQQVTLSCSPISGHRSVSWYQQTPGQGLQFLFEYFSETQRNKGNFPGRFSGRQFSNSRSEMNVSTLELGDSALYLCASSSTGGTDTQYFGPGTRLTVL.

The chain joins TRBV7-2 to TRBJ1-2; D unresolved. In germline, CDR1 is SGHTA, CDR2 FQGNSA. The CDR3 is 14 amino acids. V lost 0 bases and J 10 bases, leaving 15 bases between the germline ends. The CDR3 protein is CASSLATADGYYTF. CDR3 DNA sequence: TGTGCCAGCAGCTTAGCTACGGCCGATGGGTACTACACCTTC.

This clone was seen more than once but under ten times. This chain links TRBV9 with TRBJ1-2, with D possibly matching TRBD1 (5 bases). The CDR3 totals 14 residues. The germline V and J ends were trimmed by 2 bases and 6 bases, with 14 bases remaining between them. CDR1 is SGDLS, CDR2 YYNGEE, per germline. CDR3 amino acids: CASSVNIGADGYTF. The CDR3 bases are TGTGCCAGCAGCGTCAATATAGGGGCAGATGGCTACACCTTC.

The gene calls are TRBV18 and TRBJ1-2, with 12 bases fitting TRBD1. The CDR3 covers 17 residues. Germline V gene lookup returns CDR1 KGHSH and CDR2 LQKENI. Losses at the gene ends were 3 bases for V and 2 bases for J; bases not matched to a gene: 7. The DNA for the CDR3 is TGTGCCAGCTCACCGACCGCCGGGACAGGGGGCAACTATGGCTACACCTTC. It is translated as CASSPTAGTGGNYGYTF. The variable domain in full, with the rest retrieved from reference TRBV18 and TRBJ1-2, is NAGVMQNPRHLVRRRGQEARLRCSPMKGHSHVYWYRQLPEEGLKFMVYLQKENIIDESGMPKERFSAEFPKEGPSILRIQQVVRGDSAAYFCASSPTAGTGGNYGYTFGSGTRLTVV.